The rows below give T cell receptor beta chains drawn from one sample of a study of T cells in Graves' hyperthyroidism and ophthalmopathy. Each CDR3 protein gets one entry after TCRdb re-called the multiplex PCR reads with MiXCR. The sample contains more than 300,000 distinct CDR3 sequences, about 17% of which appear only once. Sequenced input: blood. Every receptor here comes from a woman under 40 with Graves' hyperthyroidism that later progressed to Graves' ophthalmopathy. Each CDR3 is given without its conserved first and last residue. Expanded clones get a size class; other rows say once, few or many, or leave the size out.

few,TRBV19,ASTSRRGTYDQPQH
many,TRBV10-3,AISEVGQATDTQY
many,TRBV2,ASSDVGSYEQY
many,TRBV27,ASSPPGQGSTGELF
-,TRBV6-9,ASSYPKRGTEAF
many,TRBV6-1,ASRPTSQATGELF
-,TRBV27,ASRAGQGGRETQY
many,TRBV12-3/TRBV12-4,ASTKDLAEEQY
-,TRBV18,ASSLSQGLTGELF
many,TRBV5-1,ASSLDSAGTNEKLF
few,TRBV6-5,ASSYTGSSYEQY
many,TRBV7-9,ASSLRRASGGTDTQY
-,TRBV29-1,SVERWTGTTDTQY
many,TRBV30,AWRGGTGKNIQY
few,TRBV7-9,ASSALGGRTEAF
few,TRBV28,ASSSPLTTGGDEQY
-,TRBV3-1,ASSQVGSNSPLH
many,TRBV12-3/TRBV12-4,ASSSPPEAF
many,TRBV28,ASSRRVRNEKLF
-,TRBV29-1,SPGQDRRDNYGYT
many,TRBV20-1,SARDGGTSAYNEQF
few,TRBV19,ASILTGVSGELF
many,TRBV20-1,SARWGPTMNTEAF
many,TRBV5-1,ASKMREMSGELF
many,TRBV5-1,ASSLEASLIYEQY
many,TRBV5-1,ASRGLAGGRSSYNEQF
-,TRBV6-1,ASSYSGQDRGYT
-,TRBV2,ASRRQGQGGEKLF
-,TRBV4-1,ASSRGQPHYGYT
few,TRBV20-1,GSPGYNEQF
many,TRBV2,ASSVGTASNQPQH
few,TRBV7-9,ASSLYLGGLYYGYT
many,TRBV7-9,ASSLWRQDTEAF